These 2 T cell receptor beta chains came from one sample sequenced in a study of CD8+ T cells in alopecia areata. Treatment defined: oral pan-JAK inhibitor, 5-10 mg twice daily. The authors extracted RNA and reverse transcribed it into cDNA as the sequencing template. The method was immunoSEQ multiplex PCR; TCRdb's version includes in-frame clones alone and lacks a portion of them. The data contain 200,000 to 250,000 clones, 50% to 75% of them singletons. Sample: CD4+ T cells sorted from blood, taken at week 4, from a patient treated with tofacitinib. These receptors originate from a human donor with alopecia areata.

As DNA, the CDR3 is TGCAGCGTGGACAGGGTTGAGGGCTACACCTTC. The encoded protein is CSVDRVEGYTF. The rearrangement uses TRBV29-1 and TRBJ1-2, with 8 bases lining up with TRBD1. The CDR3 is made up of 11 amino acids. The V gene's germline CDR1 is SQVTM and CDR2 ANQGSEA. The V and J ends lost 6 bases and 8 bases, in that order; junction bases with no gene match: 5.

This clone was observed a handful of times. This chain joins TRBV29-1 and TRBJ2-3; D gene uncertain. Germline V CDR1 and CDR2: SQVTM, ANQGSEA. Trimming cost V 4 bases and J 1 base, with 6 bases left between them. CDR3 length: 12 residues. This CDR3 is CSVAEGTDTQYF. CDR3 nucleotides: TGCAGCGTTGCTGAGGGCACAGATACGCAGTATTTT.